The text below deals with one T cell receptor beta chain. The antigen it binds to is not known. No base-level quality is on record; no much larger clone is a single base apart. V loses 7 bases at its end and J loses 4 bases; junction bases beyond the gene matches: 7. CDR1 LNHDA and CDR2 SQIVND were looked up in the germline V gene (reference sequence). The CDR3, cysteine through phenylalanine, is 14 amino acids long. The read is trimmed to its CDR3 DNA, 42 bases read in frame from base 1. Healthy HIV-negative adults with no recently reported acute infections or vaccinations were included as donors. Every donor was a Caucasian adult residing in Nashville, Tennessee, USA. CD4+ T cells were enriched by magnetic negative selection; naive cells were then positively selected on CD45RA, and the negative fraction formed the memory subset. After blood collection by leukapheresis, PBMCs were isolated using Ficoll-Histopaque density gradient centrifugation and then cryopreserved in the vapor phase of liquid nitrogen. Purity and quantity of every magnetically sorted T cell population were checked by analytical flow cytometry. Each sorted fraction had its genomic DNA isolated and then quantified by UV absorbance on a Nanodrop 2000c.

TCR CDR3 regions were amplified from genomic DNA by multiplex PCR using the deep immunoSEQ assay. Extracted genomic DNA from each cell subset was distributed evenly across all wells of several immunoSEQ 96-well plates, and each plate was treated as a replicate. For sorted subsets, each replicate PCR was loaded with around 200 ng genomic DNA, equivalent to 30,000 or so T cell genomes. The purified libraries were quantified using a Qubit 3.0 fluorometer, sized with a Bioanalyzer 2100, and then quantified again using the KAPA Library Quantification kit. Each immunoSEQ 96-well plate was sequenced on its own single-read 150-cycle Illumina NextSeq 550 flow cell. The study's own analysis went as follows. Because the immunoSEQ output included only junctional sequences and no quality scores, the filtering could not be the same as the filtering used for full-length reads. To assign V/J genes and CDR3, sequences were annotated using PyIR, a Python wrapper for IgBLAST v1.9, with IMGT germline references. Reads were filtered out if the reads had weak V/J assignments (E-value above 1e-6), no CDR3, stop codons, out-of-frame junctions, or ambiguous translated residues. V3J clonotypes were defined as sequences sharing an identical inferred V gene, J gene, and CDR3 amino acid sequence. Percentage overlap between repertoires was calculated by dividing the number of shared unique clonotypes by the size of the smaller repertoire. Repertoire richness was assessed with RTK rarefaction, the Chao1 estimator, and Recon v2.1 estimates of unobserved clonotypes. Generation probabilities for all TCRbeta clonotypes obtained by the gDNA method from several donors were computed using OLGA. TCRdb carries this immuneACCESS record with in-frame sequences only. Its versions omit some clonotypes, under half of them owing to an unresolved V gene in the studies checked, with the rest unexplained. V, J and clone size were drawn from that table, and D and trimming were deduced from the DNA. The table for this sample lists some 1,400,000 clones; roughly 96% of them were counted only once. The ten largest clones capture approximately 1% of the sample.

These data originate in a study of shared clonotypes between healthy human individuals (TCRdb year 2020). Describing the broader study: A few men and a couple of women, aged 18 to 49 years, made up the cohort. To estimate repertoire size and how much clonotypes are shared between individuals, the study performed deep sequencing of blood TCR repertoires from five healthy adults. Leukapheresis yielded between about 0.85 and 10 billion PBMCs per donor. Libraries were prepared and TCR repertoires were sequenced by different laboratories using diverse techniques, in order to increase sequencing depth and limit assay-specific biases. Per donor, three plates each were used for CD4 naive and CD4 memory, two for CD8 naive, and one for CD8 memory. What the authors observed across the whole study: Naive subsets generally had larger estimated clonotype richness than memory subsets. Clonotypes shared by all four sorted-subset donors showed higher generation probabilities than non-shared clonotypes. Around 5% of naive CD4, more than 3% of naive CD8, 2.3% of memory CD4, and 0.4% of memory CD8 clonotypes were shared across a few donors. Sampling was limited to blood, and TCR repertoires in tissue likely differ from TCR repertoires in blood. Rarefaction of sorted-subset datasets indicated incomplete sequencing despite the large sequencing depth. The small number of donors limited the genetic and exposure-history diversity represented. Pairwise subsampling indicated that sequencing depth was expected to affect the degree of clonotype sharing among donors.

Material: naive CD4+ T cells sorted from blood. This sample's cell subset or site label indicates: CD45RA+ positively selected. The source of this sequence is a man aged 30 to 45 in good health. The chain is assembled from TRBV19 and TRBJ1-5, and TRBD1 matches 7 of the central bases. The DNA reads as follows: TGTGCCAGTACCGGGACAGCGTCAAATCAGCCCCAGCATTTT. It specifies CASTGTASNQPQHF.